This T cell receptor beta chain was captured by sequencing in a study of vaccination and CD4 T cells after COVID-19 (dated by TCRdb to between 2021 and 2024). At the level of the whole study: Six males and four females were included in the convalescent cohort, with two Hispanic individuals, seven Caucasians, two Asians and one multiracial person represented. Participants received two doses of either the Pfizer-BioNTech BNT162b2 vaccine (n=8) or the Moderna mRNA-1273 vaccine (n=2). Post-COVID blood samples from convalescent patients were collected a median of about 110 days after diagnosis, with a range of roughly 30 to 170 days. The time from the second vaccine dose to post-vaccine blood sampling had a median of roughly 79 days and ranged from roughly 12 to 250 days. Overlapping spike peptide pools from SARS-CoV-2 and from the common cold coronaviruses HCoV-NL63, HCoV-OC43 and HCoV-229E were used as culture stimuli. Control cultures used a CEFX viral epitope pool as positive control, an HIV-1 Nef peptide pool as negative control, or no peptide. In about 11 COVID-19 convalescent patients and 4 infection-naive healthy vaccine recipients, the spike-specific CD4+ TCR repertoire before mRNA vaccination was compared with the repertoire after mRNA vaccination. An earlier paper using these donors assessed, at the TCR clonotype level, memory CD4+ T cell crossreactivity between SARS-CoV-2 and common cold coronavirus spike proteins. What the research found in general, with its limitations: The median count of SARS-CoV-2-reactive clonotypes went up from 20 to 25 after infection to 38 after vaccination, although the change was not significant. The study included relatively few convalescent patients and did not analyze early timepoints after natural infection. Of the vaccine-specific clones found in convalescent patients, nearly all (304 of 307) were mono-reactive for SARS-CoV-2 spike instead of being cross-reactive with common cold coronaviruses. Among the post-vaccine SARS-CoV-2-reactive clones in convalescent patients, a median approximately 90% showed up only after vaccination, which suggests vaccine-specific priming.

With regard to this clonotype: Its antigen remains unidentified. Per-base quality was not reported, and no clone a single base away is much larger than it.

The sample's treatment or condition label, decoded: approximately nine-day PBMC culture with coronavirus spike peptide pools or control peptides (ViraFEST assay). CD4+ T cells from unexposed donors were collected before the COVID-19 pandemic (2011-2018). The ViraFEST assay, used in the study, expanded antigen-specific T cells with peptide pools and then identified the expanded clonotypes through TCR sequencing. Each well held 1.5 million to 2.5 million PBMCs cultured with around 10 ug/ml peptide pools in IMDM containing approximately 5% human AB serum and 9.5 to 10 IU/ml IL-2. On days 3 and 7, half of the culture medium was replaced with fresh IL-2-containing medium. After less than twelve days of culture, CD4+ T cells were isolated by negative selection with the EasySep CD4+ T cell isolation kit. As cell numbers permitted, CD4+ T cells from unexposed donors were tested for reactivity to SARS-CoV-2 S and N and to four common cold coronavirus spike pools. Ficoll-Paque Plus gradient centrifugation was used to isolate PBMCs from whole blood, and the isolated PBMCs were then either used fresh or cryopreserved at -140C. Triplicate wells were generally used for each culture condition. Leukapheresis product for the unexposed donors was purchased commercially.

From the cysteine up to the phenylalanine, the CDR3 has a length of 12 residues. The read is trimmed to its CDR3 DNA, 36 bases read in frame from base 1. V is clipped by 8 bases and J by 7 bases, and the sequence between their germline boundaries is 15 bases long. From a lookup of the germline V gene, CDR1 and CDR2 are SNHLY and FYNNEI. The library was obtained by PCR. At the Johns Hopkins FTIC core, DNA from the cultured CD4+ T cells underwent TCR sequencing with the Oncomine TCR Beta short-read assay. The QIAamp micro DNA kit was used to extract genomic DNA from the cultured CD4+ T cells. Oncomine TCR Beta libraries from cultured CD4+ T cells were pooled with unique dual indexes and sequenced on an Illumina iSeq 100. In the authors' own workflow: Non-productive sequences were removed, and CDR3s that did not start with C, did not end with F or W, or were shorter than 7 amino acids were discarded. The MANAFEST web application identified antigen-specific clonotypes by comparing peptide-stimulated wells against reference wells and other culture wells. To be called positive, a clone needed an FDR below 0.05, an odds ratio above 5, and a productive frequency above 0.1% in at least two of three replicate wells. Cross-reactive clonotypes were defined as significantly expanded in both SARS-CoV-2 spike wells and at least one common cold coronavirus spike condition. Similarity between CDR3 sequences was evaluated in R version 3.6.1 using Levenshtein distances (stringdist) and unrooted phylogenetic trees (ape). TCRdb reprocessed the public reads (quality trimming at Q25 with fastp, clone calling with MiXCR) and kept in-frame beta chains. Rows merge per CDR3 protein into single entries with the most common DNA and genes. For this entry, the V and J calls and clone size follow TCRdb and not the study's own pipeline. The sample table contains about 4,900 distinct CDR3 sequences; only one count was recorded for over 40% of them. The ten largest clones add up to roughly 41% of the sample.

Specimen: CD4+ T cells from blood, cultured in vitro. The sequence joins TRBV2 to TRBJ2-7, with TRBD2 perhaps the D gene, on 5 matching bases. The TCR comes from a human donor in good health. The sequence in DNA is TGTGCCAGCTTCAGAAGTGGAGGAGAGCAGTACTTC. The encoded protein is CASFRSGGEQYF.